A selection of T cell receptor beta chains follows, all from one sample in a study of blood T cells in healthy people across ages. In TCRdb, the 5' RACE reads were re-called with MiXCR into one record per CDR3 protein. Counted here are 750,000 to 950,000 distinct CDR3 sequences, 25% to 35% occurring once; the ten biggest clones make up about a tenth. These data were likewise used in another study, on T cells of mothers and their children.

The source material was blood. These receptors were obtained from a woman aged 40 to 50 in good health. The CDR3 runs from the conserved cysteine through the conserved F or W. Fields, in order: clone size, D gene, V gene, J gene, CDR3 DNA, CDR3 protein. D genes are given only for firm matches. Size values are once, few and many counts, or a class for expanded clones, and some rows have none.

>few|.|TRBV27|TRBJ2-5
TGTGCCAGCAGTTACGGTTTCATCCAGTACTTC
CASSYGFIQYF
>.|TRBD1|TRBV12-3/TRBV12-4|TRBJ1-2
TGTGCCAGCAGTTTAAGTGGGGACAGAACCTCTGAGGGCTACACCTTC
CASSLSGDRTSEGYTF
>few|.|TRBV7-6|TRBJ2-3
TGTGCCAGCAGCCGGGAGCAGCCCGTCACAGATACGCAGTATTTT
CASSREQPVTDTQYF
>few|TRBD1|TRBV18|TRBJ1-4
TGTGCCAGCTCGGCGACAGGGAACGAAAAACTGTTTTTT
CASSATGNEKLFF
>once|TRBD1|TRBV6-5|TRBJ2-6
TGTGCCAGCAGTTACACCAGGCGGACAGGCTCTGGGGCCAACGTCCTGACTTTC
CASSYTRRTGSGANVLTF
>.|.|TRBV6-5|TRBJ1-1
TGTGCCAGCAGGAAAACAGTTGCCCCTGAAGCTTTCTTT
CASRKTVAPEAFF
>many|.|TRBV20-1|TRBJ1-1
TGCAGTGCTAGAACCCCCAGGGAGGGGAACACTGAAGCTTTCTTT
CSARTPREGNTEAFF
>once|TRBD1|TRBV20-1|TRBJ2-5
TGCAGTGCCAGAGGGACAGGGGGGAAGGGGCCTCAAGAGACCCAGTACTTC
CSARGTGGKGPQETQYF
>many|.|TRBV6-4|TRBJ2-6
TGTGCCAGCAGTGACCAATCTGGGGCCAACGTCCTGACTTTC
CASSDQSGANVLTF
>few|.|TRBV30|TRBJ2-1
TGTGCCTGGAGTGCCCGGCTGGGTGAGCAGTTCTTC
CAWSARLGEQFF
>many|TRBD1|TRBV5-1|TRBJ2-5
TGCGCCAGCACCCGGGACAGCACCCAAGAGACCCAGTACTTC
CASTRDSTQETQYF
>few|.|TRBV29-1|TRBJ2-6
TGCAGCGTTGATCAGGGTTCTGGGGCCAACGTCCTGACTTTC
CSVDQGSGANVLTF
>.|.|TRBV15|TRBJ1-4
TGTGCCACCAGCAGAGAATCACAGGCGGCTGAAAAACTGTTTTTT
CATSRESQAAEKLFF
>many|.|TRBV5-1|TRBJ2-1
TGCGCCAGCAGCCCGCAGGCAAGTGGATACAATGAGCAGTTCTTC
CASSPQASGYNEQFF
>few|.|TRBV18|TRBJ2-6
TGTGCCAGCTCTGATCCCTGGGTAACCGGGGCCAACGTCCTGACTTTC
CASSDPWVTGANVLTF
>.|TRBD1|TRBV18|TRBJ1-6
TGTGCCAGCTCACCTCATCAGGGGGCAAGGGATTCACCCCTCCACTTT
CASSPHQGARDSPLHF
>.|TRBD2|TRBV20-1|TRBJ2-4
TGCAGTGCTAGAGATCCTGCGACTAGCGGGAGATACATTCAGTACTTC
CSARDPATSGRYIQYF
>.|.|TRBV7-9|TRBJ2-4
TGTGCCAGCAGCTTAAGTAGCTTGGGGCAAAACATTCAGTACTTC
CASSLSSLGQNIQYF
>.|.|TRBV7-9|TRBJ2-7
TGTGCCAGCAGCTTAATTTCTGGGTCCTACGAGCAGTACTTC
CASSLISGSYEQYF
>few|TRBD2|TRBV9|TRBJ2-1
TGTGCCAGCAGCGTAGGAACGCTAGCGGTCTACAATGAGCAGTTCTTC
CASSVGTLAVYNEQFF
>.|.|TRBV20-1|TRBJ1-6
TGCAGTGCTAAGGCAAGCTCCTATAATTCACCCCTCCACTTT
CSAKASSYNSPLHF
>.|.|TRBV7-9|TRBJ1-2
TGTGCCAGCAGCTTAGCCAGCGCCAGGGGAACAAACTATGGCTACACCTTC
CASSLASARGTNYGYTF
>few|.|TRBV6-5|TRBJ2-4
TGTGCCAGCAGTTACTTTACAGGGACCCGCGGCAAAAACATTCAGTACTTC
CASSYFTGTRGKNIQYF
>.|TRBD1|TRBV2|TRBJ2-5
TGTGCCAGCAGTGAGGCGGGACAGGGGGATAGGGAGACCCAGTACTTC
CASSEAGQGDRETQYF
>few|TRBD2|TRBV20-1|TRBJ2-3
TGCAGTGTGACCGGAGCGGGGAAGAGCACAGATACGCAGTATTTT
CSVTGAGKSTDTQYF
>.|.|TRBV3-1|TRBJ1-4
TGTGCCAGCAGCGCCCGACTTAATGAAAAACTGTTTTTT
CASSARLNEKLFF
>.|TRBD1|TRBV11-1|TRBJ1-6
TGTGCCAGCAGCCCACAGGGGCAAAATTCACCCCTCCACTTT
CASSPQGQNSPLHF
>few|.|TRBV5-1|TRBJ2-1
TGCGCCAGCAGCTTGTCCCGGGGGTTCTACAATGAGCAGTTCTTC
CASSLSRGFYNEQFF
>.|.|TRBV5-1|TRBJ2-5
TGCGCCAGCAGCTTGCAGGTTGGGAATGAGCAGTACTTC
CASSLQVGNEQYF
>.|.|TRBV18|TRBJ1-5
TGTGCCAGCTCACCTAGTTACGGACCCAATCAGCCCCAGCATTTT
CASSPSYGPNQPQHF